This T cell receptor (beta chain) was captured in a study of blood T cell repertoires in COVID-19. Study-level information: There were acute and convalescent COVID-19 samples, and they came from the United States, Italy and Spain. Nucleic acid was either cDNA or gDNA, and it came from T cells, B-cell-depleted T cells, or PBMCs.

Trimming removed 5 bases from V and 1 base from J; junction bases left unmatched: 6. The CDR3 loop spans 17 amino acids. Germline loops: CDR1 SGHRS, CDR2 YFSETQ. Original data processing: Reference gene primer amplification yielded estimated nucleated cell counts. Using immunoSEQ multiplex PCR, the repertoire was profiled, and TCRdb retains in-frame clones only, with some absent. The DNA gave D and trimming, while V, J and clone size come from that table. The table lists a few hundred thousand clones, more than 75% of them singletons. This chain uses TRBV5-1 with TRBJ2-5, with 15 bases lining up with TRBD2. Material: peripheral blood. This sequence originates from a man aged 55-75 years with acute or convalescent COVID-19. As DNA, the CDR3 is TGCGCCAGCAGTCGGACTAGCGGGGGGGCCATCCAAGAGACCCAGTACTTC. This sequence encodes CASSRTSGGAIQETQYF.